This record looks at one TCR beta chain sequence and its context. The data originate from a study of blood T cell repertoires in COVID-19. Turning to the study itself: COVID-19 samples collected from the United States, Italy and Spain covered acute and convalescent phases. Sources were T cells, B-cell-depleted T cells, or PBMCs; the material itself was cDNA or gDNA.

The ends were cut back, 1 base at V and 6 bases at J, with 17 bases in the middle. This CDR3 is built from 16 residues. Germline loops: CDR1 LGHDT, CDR2 YNNKEL (reference sequence). In the original processing: Reference gene primer amplification yielded estimated nucleated cell counts. Assay: immunoSEQ multiplex PCR; the TCRdb copy retains only in-frame clones and omits some. The V and J calls and clone size come from that table; D and trimming were worked out from the DNA. Of 150,000 to 200,000 clones in the sample, almost 80% were seen once. This TCR was sampled from a man aged 60 to 69 with active or convalescent COVID-19. Sequencing was done on a sample of peripheral blood. The rearrangement uses TRBV3-1 (or the pseudogene TRBV3-2) and TRBJ2-3; perhaps TRBD1 as D (7 bases). CDR3 residues: CASSQGAGGGRDTQYF. In nucleotides, the CDR3 is TGTGCCAGCAGCCAAGGAGCTGGAGGGGGCCGGGATACGCAGTATTTT.